The sequence of this T cell receptor (beta chain) was determined in a study of blood T cell repertoires in COVID-19. Germline CDR1 and CDR2: LNHDA and SQIVND (reference sequence). Trimming took 8 bases from V and 1 from J; bases not matched to a gene: 1. The CDR3 sequence is 13 residues long. Measured with immunoSEQ multiplex PCR; TCRdb has only the in-frame clones, and not every one. The sample contains around 25,000 clones, about nine tenths of which appear only once. This TCR was recovered from a woman of 80 years or more with acute or convalescent COVID-19. Sequences were obtained from peripheral blood. The V and J genes are TRBV19 and TRBJ2-5, with 10 positions matching TRBD2. Written as DNA, the CDR3 is TGTGCCAGTGGGACTAGCGCCCAAGAGACCCAGTACTTC. This gives the protein CASGTSAQETQYF.